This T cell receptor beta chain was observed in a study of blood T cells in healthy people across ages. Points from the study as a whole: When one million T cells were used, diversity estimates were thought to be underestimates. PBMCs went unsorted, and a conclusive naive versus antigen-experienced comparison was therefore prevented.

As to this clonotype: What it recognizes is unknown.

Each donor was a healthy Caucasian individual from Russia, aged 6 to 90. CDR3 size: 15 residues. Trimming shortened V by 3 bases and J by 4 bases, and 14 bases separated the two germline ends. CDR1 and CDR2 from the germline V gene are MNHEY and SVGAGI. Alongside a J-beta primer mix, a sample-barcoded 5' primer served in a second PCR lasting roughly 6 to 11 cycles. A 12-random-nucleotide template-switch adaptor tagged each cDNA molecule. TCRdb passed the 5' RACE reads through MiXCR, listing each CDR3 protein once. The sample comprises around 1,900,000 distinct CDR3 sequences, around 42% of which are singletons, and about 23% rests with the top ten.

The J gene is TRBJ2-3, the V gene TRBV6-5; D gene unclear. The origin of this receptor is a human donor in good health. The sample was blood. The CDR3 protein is CASSYYTPSADTQYF. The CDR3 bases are TGTGCCAGCAGTTATTACACGCCCTCGGCAGATACGCAGTATTTT.